Given below is one T cell receptor (beta chain) in context. This clonotype was found a few times. Its antigen has not been determined. Base qualities are not recorded, but no much larger clone differs from it by a single base. The data were produced on an Illumina NovaSeq 6000. TCRalpha and TCRbeta cDNA libraries were built by 5'RACE with constant-segment primers, adding sample barcodes and unique molecular identifiers. RNA was extracted from every sample with Trizol reagent. Amplification of the libraries took two PCR steps, and the second step added a second sample barcode plus Illumina TruSeq adapters. Sequencing of libraries was performed on an Illumina NovaSeq with 2 x 150 bp paired-end reads. As for the original processing: With migec v1.2.7, reads were demultiplexed and then collapsed into UMI-guided consensus sequences. With mixcr v2.1.11, UMI consensuses were aligned to TRA and TRB V and J templates and assembled into clonotypes. Clonotypes were classified as expanded or contracted when called significant by both edgeR and NoisET, with noise models trained on biological replicates. edgeR calls used a false discovery rate-adjusted p below 0.01 and a log2 fold-change threshold of 1. As an exploratory analysis of dynamics, max-normalized trajectories of the 1000 most abundant clonotypes were examined with PCA combined with hierarchical clustering. Each responding clone was given a CD4 or CD8 phenotype based on the CD4+ and CD8+ repertoires, which had been sequenced separately. TCRdb applied fastp at Q25 and MiXCR to the public reads, then kept only in-frame beta chains. Each CDR3 protein appears once, grouped with its most common genes and DNA. What appears here as the V and J calls and clone size reflects TCRdb's work, not the paper's. The sample has approximately 170,000 distinct CDR3 sequences on record, roughly 13% of them singletons. The ten largest account for approximately 3.6% of the sample.

The data belong to a study of T-cell memory formation after mild COVID-19 (dated by TCRdb to 2020 to 2023). Looking at the study overall: TCR sequence clusters from the two donors were found to be largely donor specific. In a couple of donors, T-cell clones that expanded and contracted after mild COVID-19 were tracked by sequencing TCRalpha and TCRbeta repertoires over time. The cohort was made up of two young adult volunteers, one female and one male, who were previously healthy. Points the paper makes about the study in general: Balanced CD4/CD8 phenotypes were observed for clones contracting from day 15 to 85, whereas a bias towards CD4+ was observed for a second wave of clones expanding from day 15 to 37. SARS-CoV-2 specificity of the second-wave clones peaking on day 37 was not confirmed. The study covered only a couple of mild cases, and larger cohorts including severe cases with pre-infection samples were considered necessary. Contracting CD4+ clones were located mainly in the CM and EM memory subsets, whereas CD8+ clones were found to be enriched in EMRA. The detection of some responding clones in pre-infection memory suggests that pre-existing cross-reactive memory T cells joined the SARS-CoV-2 response.

PBMCs were isolated by Ficoll-Paque density gradient centrifugation. Per the germline V gene (reference sequence), SGHNT is the CDR1 and YYREEE is the CDR2. Trimming takes 2 bases off V and 2 bases off J; junction bases not matched to a gene: 6. The CDR3 measures 15 amino acids from cysteine to phenylalanine. The CDR3 DNA has 45 bases and is translated from base 1. Sequenced input: PBMCs or a T cell subset sorted from them (not recorded which). The source of this sequence is a man younger than 35 who had mild COVID-19 (a few samples of this study predate the infection). The sample titles of this study are shuffled in the database, so cell type and time point are left out; the donor was told from shared clones. The chain is encoded by TRBV5-4 joined to TRBJ2-5; TRBD2 matches 7 bases in the middle. The CDR3 region: CASSLVGGTQETQYF. The DNA sequence follows: TGTGCCAGCAGCTTAGTGGGGGGGACGCAAGAGACCCAGTACTTC.